The 5 T cell receptor beta chains below all came from one sample that was sequenced in a study of control samples from healthy donors and cancer patients. The method was immunoSEQ multiplex PCR; TCRdb's version includes in-frame clones alone and lacks a portion of them. This table has under 130,000 clones, approximately 83% appearing once. The source material was blood. All receptors derive from a woman in her forties or fifties in good health.

This clone was seen only a few times. The rearrangement uses TRBV19 and TRBJ1-6; D is uncertain. The CDR3 runs 14 residues. Germline values: CDR1 LNHDA, CDR2 SQIVND (reference sequence). The V end was cut by 9 bases, the J end by 4 bases, with 13 bases between. CDR3 sequence: CAREGRAYNSPLHF. Written as DNA, the CDR3 is TGTGCCAGGGAAGGACGGGCGTATAATTCACCCCTCCACTTT.

This clone was counted a single time. The chain joins TRBV7-9 to TRBJ2-1, with 7 bases lining up with TRBD2. The CDR3 is 14 residues long. Germline V gene sequence: CDR1 SEHNR, CDR2 FQNEAQ (reference sequence). Trimming took 2 bases from V and 4 from J; bases not matched to a gene: 2. The CDR3 coding sequence is TGTGCCAGCAGCTTACGGGGAGGGTACAATGAGCAGTTCTTC. The encoded protein is CASSLRGGYNEQFF.

Turning to this clone: An end of the junction differs from the germline gene, which may be a read error. The chain recombines TRBV7-7 with TRBJ2-2; D is perhaps TRBD2 (7 bases). The CDR3 has 15 amino acids. CDR1 SSHAT and CDR2 FNYEAQ come from the germline V gene (reference sequence). CDR3 DNA: TGTGCTAGCAGCCTGAGGAGGGGGGGCACCGGGGAGCTGTTTTTT. It translates to CASSLRRGGTGELFF.

This clone was recorded at least ten times. The J gene is TRBJ2-1, the V gene TRBV2, with no clear D. The CDR3 extends over 13 amino acids. Trimming took off 5 bases at V and 6 bases at J, with 11 bases between the two ends. Germline lookup yields CDR1 SNHLY and CDR2 FYNNEI. The CDR3 loop reads CASSPMRSNEQFF. For the CDR3, the DNA is TGTGCCAGCAGTCCCATGCGTAGCAATGAGCAGTTCTTC.

This clone showed up just a few times. Other DNA variants within this sample encode the same CDR3. The rearrangement uses TRBV2 and TRBJ2-5, with D hard to call. There are 11 residues in the CDR3. V dropped 4 bases and J dropped 6 bases, with 6 bases sitting between them. Germline CDR1 reads SNHLY; CDR2 reads FYNNEI. CDR3 coding DNA: TGTGCCAGCAGTGCCCTAAAGACCCAGTACTTC. It is translated as CASSALKTQYF.